Listed below are T cell receptor beta chains from one sample, sequenced in a study of Ad26.COV2.S vaccination and SARS-CoV-2 variants. Assay used: immunoSEQ multiplex PCR; TCRdb lists only in-frame clones, some missing. This table holds 380,000 or so clones, around 82% found once. Sequenced here: peripheral blood, sampled in a trial of Ad26.COV2.S vaccine versus placebo. Receptors originate from a person between 18 and 65 years old who received the Ad26.COV2.S COVID-19 vaccine or a placebo. Both conserved end residues are part of each CDR3. The D gene is left open where the match is weak. A row's size may be missing; if present it is once, few, many or a size class.

V gene: TRBV5-4
J gene: TRBJ2-2
D gene: -
clone size: -
CDR3 DNA: TGTGCCAGCAGCTATGATTCTGCCAAGACCGGGGAGCTGTTTTTT
CDR3 protein: CASSYDSAKTGELFF

V gene: TRBV21-1
J gene: TRBJ2-3
D gene: -
clone size: -
CDR3 DNA: TGTGCCAGCAGCCCTCTGAGAAGGTGGACGGGGTCAACAGATACGCAGTATTTT
CDR3 protein: CASSPLRRWTGSTDTQYF

V gene: TRBV11-2
J gene: TRBJ1-1
D gene: -
clone size: -
CDR3 DNA: TGTGCCAGCAGCCGAAGCCTGAGCACTGAAGCTTTCTTT
CDR3 protein: CASSRSLSTEAFF

V gene: TRBV6-5
J gene: TRBJ1-1
D gene: TRBD1
clone size: -
CDR3 DNA: TGTGCCAGCAGTTTCGGGACAGGGGATGCTTTCTTT
CDR3 protein: CASSFGTGDAFF

V gene: TRBV7-8
J gene: TRBJ1-1
D gene: TRBD1
clone size: -
CDR3 DNA: TGTGCCAGCAGCTTAGGAGACAGGGGGACTGAAGCTTTCTTT
CDR3 protein: CASSLGDRGTEAFF

V gene: TRBV6-5
J gene: TRBJ2-2
D gene: -
clone size: -
CDR3 DNA: TGTGCCAGCAGTTACCCTGGAACCGGGGAGCTGTTTTTT
CDR3 protein: CASSYPGTGELFF

V gene: TRBV10-3
J gene: TRBJ1-5
D gene: -
clone size: -
CDR3 DNA: TGTGCCATCAGTGGGTCCAGCAATCAGCCCCAGCATTTT
CDR3 protein: CAISGSSNQPQHF

V gene: TRBV5-1
J gene: TRBJ1-1
D gene: -
clone size: -
CDR3 DNA: TGCGCCAGCAGCCCCAGCGGAACTGAAGCTTTCTTT
CDR3 protein: CASSPSGTEAFF

V gene: TRBV5-6
J gene: TRBJ1-1
D gene: -
clone size: -
CDR3 DNA: TGTGCCAGCAGCCCCACGCAGAGGCACACTGAAGCTTTCTTT
CDR3 protein: CASSPTQRHTEAFF

V gene: TRBV7-2
J gene: TRBJ1-1
D gene: -
clone size: -
CDR3 DNA: TGTGCCAGCAGCCTCCGGGGTTTCTTT
CDR3 protein: CASSLRGFF

V gene: TRBV30
J gene: TRBJ1-1
D gene: TRBD1
clone size: -
CDR3 DNA: TGTGCCTGGAGTTTCGGGACAGGGGGTGGTGAAGCTTTCTTT
CDR3 protein: CAWSFGTGGGEAFF

V gene: TRBV6-5
J gene: TRBJ1-1
D gene: -
clone size: -
CDR3 DNA: TGTGCCAGCAAGGCGGGATTGGCTGAAGCTTTCTTT
CDR3 protein: CASKAGLAEAFF

V gene: TRBV5-1
J gene: TRBJ2-2
D gene: -
clone size: -
CDR3 DNA: TGCGCCAGCAGCTTGGGGCCCAACACCGGGGAGCTGTTTTTT
CDR3 protein: CASSLGPNTGELFF

V gene: TRBV5-6
J gene: TRBJ1-6
D gene: -
clone size: -
CDR3 DNA: TGTGCCAGCAGCTCTCAAGGGGCGAGCTCCTATAATTCACCCCTCCACTTT
CDR3 protein: CASSSQGASSYNSPLHF

V gene: TRBV5-1
J gene: TRBJ2-5
D gene: TRBD1
clone size: -
CDR3 DNA: TGCGCCAGCAGCATTACAGGGGGCCCAGAGACCCAGTACTTC
CDR3 protein: CASSITGGPETQYF

V gene: TRBV6-2/TRBV6-3
J gene: TRBJ2-3
D gene: -
clone size: once
CDR3 DNA: TGTGCCAGCAGCTACTTGAAGTGGGACGGGACAGATACGCAGTATTTT
CDR3 protein: CASSYLKWDGTDTQYF

V gene: TRBV3-1/TRBV3-2
J gene: TRBJ1-5
D gene: -
clone size: -
CDR3 DNA: TGTGCCAGCAGACTTGGGGGCGTCTATAGCAATCAGCCCCAGCATTTT
CDR3 protein: CASRLGGVYSNQPQHF

V gene: TRBV6-5
J gene: TRBJ1-1
D gene: -
clone size: many
CDR3 DNA: TGTGCCAGCAGACCCCCGGGGGGACACCGAGCTTTCTTT
CDR3 protein: CASRPPGGHRAFF

V gene: TRBV9
J gene: TRBJ1-4
D gene: TRBD1
clone size: -
CDR3 DNA: TGTGCCAGCAGCGAAAGGGACAGCCGGCGGGGTGAAAAACTGTTTTTT
CDR3 protein: CASSERDSRRGEKLFF

V gene: TRBV19
J gene: TRBJ2-1
D gene: -
clone size: -
CDR3 DNA: TGTGCCAGTAGTATAGGCGGCGGGACGGGACTCAACAATGAGCAGTTCTTC
CDR3 protein: CASSIGGGTGLNNEQFF

V gene: TRBV2
J gene: TRBJ1-1
D gene: -
clone size: -
CDR3 DNA: TGTGCCAGCAGTCCCCCTATGGTGCGAGACACTGAAGCTTTCTTT
CDR3 protein: CASSPPMVRDTEAFF

V gene: TRBV18
J gene: TRBJ1-5
D gene: -
clone size: once
CDR3 DNA: TGTGCCAGCTCACCAGCCGGGGGGGACCAGCCCCAGCATTTT
CDR3 protein: CASSPAGGDQPQHF

V gene: TRBV5-6
J gene: TRBJ2-7
D gene: -
clone size: -
CDR3 DNA: TGTGCCAGCAGCACAGGACCCTACGAGCAGTACTTC
CDR3 protein: CASSTGPYEQYF

V gene: TRBV11-1
J gene: TRBJ2-7
D gene: TRBD2
clone size: -
CDR3 DNA: TGTGCCAGCAGCCTGGCTAGCGGGCCTTCCTCCTACGAGCAGTACTTC
CDR3 protein: CASSLASGPSSYEQYF

V gene: TRBV4-1
J gene: TRBJ2-3
D gene: -
clone size: -
CDR3 DNA: TGCGCCAGCAGCCAACCCCGAAGGGGGAGCACAGATACGCAGTATTTT
CDR3 protein: CASSQPRRGSTDTQYF

V gene: TRBV7-9
J gene: TRBJ1-2
D gene: -
clone size: -
CDR3 DNA: TGTGCCAGCAGCTCAGACCCGAATGGCTACACCTTC
CDR3 protein: CASSSDPNGYTF

V gene: TRBV27
J gene: TRBJ2-7
D gene: -
clone size: -
CDR3 DNA: TGTGCCAGCAGTTTATCGGCGGCTCACGAGCAGTACTTC
CDR3 protein: CASSLSAAHEQYF

V gene: TRBV2
J gene: TRBJ2-7
D gene: -
clone size: -
CDR3 DNA: TGTGCCAGCAGTGGGATGGGAAGAAGCTACGAGCAGTACTTC
CDR3 protein: CASSGMGRSYEQYF

V gene: TRBV5-6
J gene: TRBJ1-6
D gene: TRBD1
clone size: once
CDR3 DNA: TGTGCCAGCAAGGGACAGGGGAACGTCTACAATTCACCCCTCCACTTT
CDR3 protein: CASKGQGNVYNSPLHF

V gene: TRBV30
J gene: TRBJ2-1
D gene: -
clone size: -
CDR3 DNA: TGTGCCTGGAAAGGCAGGGCAAATGAGCAGTTCTTC
CDR3 protein: CAWKGRANEQFF